Listed below are T cell receptor beta chains from one sample, sequenced in a study of blood T cells in healthy people across ages. TCRdb used MiXCR to reprocess the 5' RACE reads, holding one entry per CDR3 protein. The sample includes fewer than 1.5 million distinct CDR3 sequences, about 43% of them seen just once. Sequences were obtained from blood. The receptors stem from a young woman in good health. CDR3s include the opening cysteine and the closing phenylalanine or tryptophan. The D gene is left open where the match is weak. Expanded clones are given a class, and other clones once, few, many or no size at all.

CDR3aa: CSAQRLALDNEQYF
CDR3nt: TGCAGCGCACAACGACTAGCTTTGGACAATGAGCAGTACTTC
v_gene: TRBV29-1
abundance: .
len: 14
d_gene: TRBD2
j_gene: TRBJ2-5

CDR3aa: CAWSGRLPYNEQFF
CDR3nt: TGCGCCTGGAGTGGGAGACTGCCATACAATGAGCAGTTCTTC
v_gene: TRBV30
abundance: .
len: 14
d_gene: .
j_gene: TRBJ2-1

CDR3aa: CASSRRLGTSGRGRMDEQFF
CDR3nt: TGTGCCAGCAGTAGGCGCTTAGGGACTAGCGGGAGGGGTCGAATGGATGAGCAGTTCTTC
v_gene: TRBV25-1
abundance: few
len: 20
d_gene: TRBD2
j_gene: TRBJ2-1

CDR3aa: CSARESGNYGYTF
CDR3nt: TGCAGTGCTAGAGAATCAGGGAACTATGGCTACACCTTC
v_gene: TRBV20-1
abundance: .
len: 13
d_gene: .
j_gene: TRBJ1-2

CDR3aa: CASSFLGTSGDYNEQFF
CDR3nt: TGCGCCAGCAGCTTTCTCGGGACTAGCGGAGACTACAATGAGCAGTTCTTC
v_gene: TRBV5-1
abundance: .
len: 17
d_gene: TRBD2
j_gene: TRBJ2-1

CDR3aa: CATSRGGAGGNTEAFF
CDR3nt: TGTGCCACCAGCAGAGGGGGAGCGGGAGGGAACACTGAAGCTTTCTTT
v_gene: TRBV15
abundance: once
len: 16
d_gene: .
j_gene: TRBJ1-1

CDR3aa: CASRFQGAYQPQHF
CDR3nt: TGTGCCAGCAGATTCCAGGGGGCTTACCAGCCCCAGCATTTT
v_gene: TRBV6-1
abundance: .
len: 14
d_gene: TRBD1
j_gene: TRBJ1-5

CDR3aa: CASALDLQDTQYF
CDR3nt: TGTGCCAGCGCCCTCGACTTGCAAGATACGCAGTATTTT
v_gene: TRBV12-3/TRBV12-4
abundance: few
len: 13
d_gene: .
j_gene: TRBJ2-3

CDR3aa: CASSERLGDEKLFF
CDR3nt: TGTGCCAGCAGTGAAAGGTTGGGGGACGAAAAACTGTTTTTT
v_gene: TRBV6-1
abundance: few
len: 14
d_gene: .
j_gene: TRBJ1-4

CDR3aa: CASSWGRVTSEPDTQYF
CDR3nt: TGTGCCAGCAGTTGGGGGCGTGTTACTAGCGAGCCAGATACGCAGTATTTT
v_gene: TRBV28
abundance: few
len: 17
d_gene: .
j_gene: TRBJ2-3

CDR3aa: CASSLWGFGEREVETQYF
CDR3nt: TGTGCCAGCAGCTTATGGGGCTTCGGGGAGCGGGAGGTCGAGACCCAGTACTTC
v_gene: TRBV5-5
abundance: few
len: 18
d_gene: TRBD2
j_gene: TRBJ2-5

CDR3aa: CASSFGDRGYEQYF
CDR3nt: TGTGCCAGCAGTTTTGGGGACAGGGGGTACGAGCAGTACTTC
v_gene: TRBV5-6
abundance: few
len: 14
d_gene: TRBD1
j_gene: TRBJ2-7

CDR3aa: CASSLMGSGEQYF
CDR3nt: TGTGCCAGCAGCTTAATGGGAAGTGGCGAGCAGTACTTC
v_gene: TRBV7-9
abundance: .
len: 13
d_gene: .
j_gene: TRBJ2-7

CDR3aa: CASSQGRPWGYEQYF
CDR3nt: TGTGCCAGCAGCCAAGGCCGCCCCTGGGGATACGAGCAGTACTTC
v_gene: TRBV3-1
abundance: once
len: 15
d_gene: .
j_gene: TRBJ2-7

CDR3aa: CASSLVDEKLFF
CDR3nt: TGTGCCAGCAGTTTAGTTGACGAAAAACTGTTTTTT
v_gene: TRBV12-3/TRBV12-4
abundance: many
len: 12
d_gene: .
j_gene: TRBJ1-4

CDR3aa: CSARGTSGAQETQYF
CDR3nt: TGCAGTGCTAGGGGGACTAGCGGGGCCCAAGAGACCCAGTACTTC
v_gene: TRBV20-1
abundance: few
len: 15
d_gene: TRBD2
j_gene: TRBJ2-5

CDR3aa: CASSSGTGALNTEAFF
CDR3nt: TGCGCCAGCAGTTCCGGGACAGGGGCCCTGAACACTGAAGCTTTCTTT
v_gene: TRBV5-1
abundance: .
len: 16
d_gene: TRBD1
j_gene: TRBJ1-1

CDR3aa: CASSIQGISYSYTF
CDR3nt: TGTGCCAGCAGCATTCAGGGTATCTCCTATAGCTACACCTTC
v_gene: TRBV14
abundance: .
len: 14
d_gene: .
j_gene: TRBJ1-2

CDR3aa: CANGGDKETQYF
CDR3nt: TGTGCCAACGGGGGAGATAAGGAGACCCAGTACTTC
v_gene: TRBV2
abundance: .
len: 12
d_gene: .
j_gene: TRBJ2-5

CDR3aa: CASSFERTGVLVDTQYF
CDR3nt: TGTGCCAGCAGTTTCGAAAGGACAGGGGTTCTCGTGGATACGCAGTATTTT
v_gene: TRBV28
abundance: .
len: 17
d_gene: TRBD1
j_gene: TRBJ2-3

CDR3aa: CASSEQGADNYGYTF
CDR3nt: TGTGCCAGCAGTGAACAGGGGGCCGACAACTATGGCTACACCTTC
v_gene: TRBV6-4
abundance: few
len: 15
d_gene: TRBD1
j_gene: TRBJ1-2

CDR3aa: CSATRTASYGYTF
CDR3nt: TGCAGTGCTACCAGGACGGCGAGCTATGGCTACACCTTC
v_gene: TRBV20-1
abundance: .
len: 13
d_gene: .
j_gene: TRBJ1-2

CDR3aa: CASSRTGALDTQYF
CDR3nt: TGTGCCAGCAGCCGGACAGGGGCTTTGGATACGCAGTATTTT
v_gene: TRBV28
abundance: .
len: 14
d_gene: TRBD1
j_gene: TRBJ2-3

CDR3aa: CAISESGGHEQFF
CDR3nt: TGTGCCATCAGTGAGTCGGGCGGGCATGAGCAGTTCTTC
v_gene: TRBV10-3
abundance: .
len: 13
d_gene: .
j_gene: TRBJ2-1

CDR3aa: CASSGGSVRAYEQYF
CDR3nt: TGTGCCAGCAGTGGGGGGAGCGTCAGAGCCTACGAGCAGTACTTC
v_gene: TRBV7-2
abundance: .
len: 15
d_gene: .
j_gene: TRBJ2-7

CDR3aa: CATSDLGRSSTDAQYF
CDR3nt: TGTGCCACCAGTGATTTAGGCAGATCTAGCACAGATGCGCAGTATTTT
v_gene: TRBV24-1
abundance: .
len: 16
d_gene: .
j_gene: TRBJ2-3